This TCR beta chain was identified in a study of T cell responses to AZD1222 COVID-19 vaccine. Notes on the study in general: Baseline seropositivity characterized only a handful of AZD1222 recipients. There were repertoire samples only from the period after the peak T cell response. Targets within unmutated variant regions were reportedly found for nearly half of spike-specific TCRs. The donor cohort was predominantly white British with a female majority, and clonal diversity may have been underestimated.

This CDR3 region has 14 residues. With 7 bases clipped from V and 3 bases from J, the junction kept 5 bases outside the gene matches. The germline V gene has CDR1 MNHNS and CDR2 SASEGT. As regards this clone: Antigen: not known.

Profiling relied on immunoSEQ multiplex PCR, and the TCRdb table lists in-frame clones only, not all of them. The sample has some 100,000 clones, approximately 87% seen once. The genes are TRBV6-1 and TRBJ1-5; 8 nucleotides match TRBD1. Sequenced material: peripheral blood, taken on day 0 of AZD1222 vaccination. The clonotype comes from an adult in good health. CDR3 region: CASTPGQVNQPQHF. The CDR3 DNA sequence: TGTGCCAGCACCCCGGGACAGGTCAATCAGCCCCAGCATTTT.